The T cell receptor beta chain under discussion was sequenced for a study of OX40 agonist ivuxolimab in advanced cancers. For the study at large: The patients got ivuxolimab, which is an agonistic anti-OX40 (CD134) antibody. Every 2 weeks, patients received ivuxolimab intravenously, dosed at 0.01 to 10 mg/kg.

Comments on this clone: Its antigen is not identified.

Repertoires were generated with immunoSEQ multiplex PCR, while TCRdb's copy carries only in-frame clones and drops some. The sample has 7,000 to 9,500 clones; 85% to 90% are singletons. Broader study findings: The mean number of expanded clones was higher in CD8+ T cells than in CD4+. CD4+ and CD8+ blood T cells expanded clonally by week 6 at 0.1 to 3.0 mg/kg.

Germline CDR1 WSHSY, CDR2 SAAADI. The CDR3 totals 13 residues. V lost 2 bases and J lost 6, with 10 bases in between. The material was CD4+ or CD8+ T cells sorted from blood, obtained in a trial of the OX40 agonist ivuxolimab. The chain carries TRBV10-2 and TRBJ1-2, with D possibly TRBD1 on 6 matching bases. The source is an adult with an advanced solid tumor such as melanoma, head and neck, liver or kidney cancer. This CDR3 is CASSEGRGDGYTF. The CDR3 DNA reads TGCGCCAGCAGTGAGGGGAGGGGGGATGGCTACACCTTC.